This passage covers 7 T cell receptor beta chains from one sample sequenced in a study of blood T cell repertoires in COVID-19. Sequenced by immunoSEQ multiplex PCR; TCRdb stores in-frame clones only, minus some. The sample shows around 84,000 clones, about 68% of them seen only once. The sequencing input was peripheral blood. These TCRs come from a man aged 50-60 years with active or convalescent COVID-19.

This rearrangement joins TRBV7-8 to TRBJ1-5, with 9 nucleotides matching TRBD1. The V gene end was trimmed by 1 base and the J gene end by 6 bases; junction bases not matched to a gene: 7. This CDR3 region has 16 residues. Germline CDR1 reads SGHVS; CDR2 reads FQNEAQ. CDR3 coding DNA: TGTGCCAGCAGCTTAGAGGACAGGGGAAGAGGTCAGCCCCAGCATTTT. Amino acid sequence: CASSLEDRGRGQPQHF.

This sequence joins TRBV30 and TRBJ2-1, with unresolved D. Trimming cost V 5 bases and J 4 bases, with 6 bases left between them. CDR1 is GTSNPN, CDR2 SVGIG, per germline (reference sequence). The CDR3 totals 11 residues. The CDR3 DNA sequence: TGTGCCTGGGGGCTATACAATGAGCAGTTCTTC. This encodes CAWGLYNEQFF.

This chain links TRBV2 with TRBJ2-7; the match to TRBD2 covers 9 bases. The CDR3 extends over 15 amino acids. The germline V gene encodes CDR1 SNHLY and CDR2 FYNNEI. The V segment lost 2 bases and the J segment 2 bases; nucleotides outside the gene matches: 4. The CDR3 protein is CASSERLAGPYEQYF. The CDR3 region has the DNA TGTGCCAGCAGTGAAAGGCTAGCGGGGCCCTACGAGCAGTACTTC.

This chain uses TRBV11-2 with TRBJ2-5; maybe TRBD2 (5 bases). The CDR3 consists of 16 residues. The germline V gene has CDR1 SGHAT and CDR2 FQNNGV. With 1 base removed from V and 5 bases from J, the gap between germline ends came to 17 bases. CDR3 protein: CASSLGGAGSGETQYF. As DNA, the CDR3 is TGTGCCAGCAGCTTAGGTGGCGCGGGTTCGGGGGAGACCCAGTACTTC.

This clone was seen a single time. V usage is TRBV7-6 and J usage is TRBJ2-1, with 10 bases that match TRBD2. The CDR3 has 17 residues. After removal of 0 bases from V and 4 bases from J, the junction contained 6 bases not matched to a gene. The V gene's germline CDR1 is SGHVS and CDR2 FNYEAQ. Written as DNA, the CDR3 is TGTGCCAGCAGCTTAGCGAATAGCGGGGGGTGGTACAATGAGCAGTTCTTC. It codes for CASSLANSGGWYNEQFF.

This chain connects TRBV7-2 to TRBJ2-7; D is ambiguous. CDR1 is SGHTA and CDR2 is FQGNSA in the germline V gene. This CDR3 spans 15 amino acids. V was trimmed by 2 bases and J by 2 bases, leaving 13 bases between them. The CDR3 region has the DNA TGTGCCAGCAGCTTATCTCCCACTTCCACCTACGAGCAGTACTTC. Translated, it gives CASSLSPTSTYEQYF.

The chain couples TRBV7-9 to TRBJ2-7, with 8 bases that match TRBD2. Losses at the gene ends were 5 bases for V and 2 bases for J; bases not matched to a gene: 11. CDR1 is SEHNR and CDR2 is FQNEAQ in the germline V gene (reference sequence). CDR3 length: 16 residues. The CDR3 DNA reads TGTGCCAGCAGCCTATGGGAGTTAGCGGGGACCTACGAGCAGTACTTC. It is translated as CASSLWELAGTYEQYF.